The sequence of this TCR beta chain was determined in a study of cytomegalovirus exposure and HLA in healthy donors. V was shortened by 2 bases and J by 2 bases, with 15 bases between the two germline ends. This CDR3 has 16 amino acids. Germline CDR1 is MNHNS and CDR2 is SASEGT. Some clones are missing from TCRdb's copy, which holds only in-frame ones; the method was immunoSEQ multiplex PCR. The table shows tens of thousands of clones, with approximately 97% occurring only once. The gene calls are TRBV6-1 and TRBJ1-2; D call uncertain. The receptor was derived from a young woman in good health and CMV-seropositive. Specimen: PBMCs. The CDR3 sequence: CASSESIRGLNYGYTF. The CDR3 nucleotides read TGTGCCAGCAGTGAATCAATTCGCGGATTGAACTATGGCTACACCTTC.